This entry lists 3 T cell receptor beta chains sequenced from one sample in a study of shared clonotypes between healthy human individuals. Sequencing used immunoSEQ multiplex PCR; TCRdb keeps in-frame clones, though not all of them. The data show about 2.2 million clones, 80% to 95% seen once. Positive CCR7 selection of CD45RO-negative cells yielded the naive CD8 cells, and terminally differentiated effector memory CD45RA+ cells were excluded. Material: naive CD8+ T cells from PBMCs. These receptors all come from a man younger than 35 in good health. Some clones in this sample may be carry-over from other donors' samples.

The rearrangement uses TRBV9 and TRBJ1-3; the D is unclear. The CDR3 runs to 13 residues. Germline loops: CDR1 SGDLS, CDR2 YYNGEE. The V gene lost 4 bases and the J gene lost 4 bases, with 9 bases spanning the gap. Here the CDR3 DNA reads TGTGCCAGCAGCCGCTGGCAAGGAAACACCATATATTTT. Translation gives CASSRWQGNTIYF.

This chain links TRBV7-9 with TRBJ2-7, with D perhaps TRBD2 (6 bases). Trimming left V 5 bases short and J 3 bases short, with 20 bases between. CDR1 and CDR2 (germline): SEHNR, FQNEAQ (reference sequence). The CDR3 has 16 amino acids. CDR3 bases: TGTGCCAGCAGCCACTGGGGGGACGTCGCCGACTACGAGCAGTACTTC. As protein: CASSHWGDVADYEQYF.

The chain couples TRBV7-9 to TRBJ1-4, with 7 bases identical to TRBD1. The V gene end was trimmed by 5 bases and the J gene end by 8 bases; junction bases not matched to a gene: 8. Germline V CDR1 and CDR2: SEHNR, FQNEAQ (reference sequence). The CDR3 covers 14 residues. In DNA, the CDR3 is TGTGCCAGCAGCCGAACAGGGGAAGTCGAAAAACTGTTTTTT. Residues: CASSRTGEVEKLFF.